Listed here are 24 T cell receptor beta chains from one sample, sequenced in a study of cytotoxic CD8 clonotypes in ibrutinib-treated CLL. TCRdb's table, derived via immunoSEQ multiplex PCR, lists solely in-frame clones and lacks some. This sample has around 140,000 clones, with 60% to 85% found just once. Sequencing was performed on PBMCs, taken after 12 months of ibrutinib treatment. The source of these receptors is a human donor with chronic lymphocytic leukemia.

This chain connects TRBV28 to TRBJ2-6; D possibly corresponds to TRBD1 (6 bases). Germline V gives CDR1 MDHEN, CDR2 SYDVKM. V was trimmed by 3 bases and J by 0 bases, leaving 18 bases between them. The CDR3 contains 19 residues. The CDR3 nucleotides read TGTGCCAGCAGTTTGAGGCCAGGGGCCAGCTACTCTGGGGCCAACGTCCTGACTTTC. Translated, it gives CASSLRPGASYSGANVLTF. The full variable domain, in which reference TRBV28 and TRBJ2-6 provide the parts outside the CDR3, is DVKVTQSSRYLVKRTGEKVFLECVQDMDHENMFWYRQDPGLGLRLIYFSYDVKMKEKGDIPEGYSVSREKKERFSLILESASTNQTSMYLCASSLRPGASYSGANVLTFGAGSRLTVL.

This clone is a singleton in its sample. This chain joins TRBV27 and TRBJ2-5; TRBD1 is a possible D gene (5 bases). Trimming removed 1 base at V and 5 bases at J, with 17 bases between. Germline V CDR1 and CDR2: MNHEY, SMNVEV (reference sequence). This CDR3 is built from 16 residues. The CDR3 bases are TGTGCCAGCAGTTTATATCTCGACAGTCCGATGGAGACCCAGTACTTC. Translation gives CASSLYLDSPMETQYF.

The rearrangement uses TRBV7-2 and TRBJ1-4; TRBD1 agrees at 7 bases. Germline values: CDR1 SGHTA, CDR2 FQGNSA. The CDR3 extends over 15 amino acids. V was clipped by 2 bases and J by 8 bases; unmatched bases: 8. The CDR3, as DNA: TGTGCCAGCAGCTTACGGGGCCAGGGGGACGAAAAACTGTTTTTT. It yields the protein CASSLRGQGDEKLFF.

The chain carries TRBV21-1 and TRBJ1-3; TRBD1, the D gene given by the table, was not confirmed from the DNA. TRBV21-1 is a recognized pseudogene. This CDR3 has 15 residues. CDR3 sequence reads: CASSKGGTGIDTIYF. CDR3 nucleotides: TGTGCCAGCAGCAAAGGGGGGACAGGGATAGACACCATATATTTT.

The CDR3 coding sequence is TGCAGCGTTTCCTTGAACACTGAAGCTTTCTTT. Translated: CSVSLNTEAFF. V is TRBV29-1 and J is TRBJ1-1; D not certain. V lost 5 bases and J 0 bases, leaving 4 bases between the germline ends. CDR3 length: 11 amino acids. CDR1 is SQVTM, CDR2 ANQGSEA, per germline.

This clone appeared a single time. DNA for the CDR3: TGTGCCAGCCACAGGGGGCAGGTCACAGATACGCAGTATTTT. Amino acid sequence: CASHRGQVTDTQYF. The V gene is TRBV7-6, the J gene TRBJ2-3, with 9 bases aligning to TRBD1. Trimming at V came to 8 bases and at J to 2 bases, leaving 5 bases not matched to a gene. Germline V CDR1 and CDR2: SGHVS, FNYEAQ. The CDR3 length is 14 residues.

This chain uses TRBV2 with TRBJ2-3, with 7 bases aligning to TRBD2. The germline gives CDR1 SNHLY, CDR2 FYNNEI. V shed 4 bases, J shed 4 bases, and the junction held 5 bases outside the gene matches. The CDR3 runs to 14 residues. CDR3 sequence: CASSAGLAADTQYF. In nucleotides, the CDR3 is TGTGCCAGCAGTGCAGGTCTAGCGGCAGATACGCAGTATTTT.

The chain couples TRBV27 to TRBJ1-4; tentatively, D is TRBD1 (5 bases). CDR3 length: 15 residues. Germline values: CDR1 MNHEY, CDR2 SMNVEV (reference sequence). The ends were cut back, 5 bases at V and 7 bases at J, with 17 bases in the middle. This CDR3 is CASSAWGSLGEKLFF. The CDR3 bases are TGTGCCAGCAGTGCCTGGGGCTCCTTGGGTGAAAAACTGTTTTTT.

This clone was counted only a few times. CDR3 sequence reads: CASGRGNEQYF. The CDR3 DNA reads as TGTGCCAGCGGGAGGGGAAACGAGCAGTACTTC. The genes are TRBV2 and TRBJ2-7; 7 bases map to TRBD2. This CDR3 is 11 amino acids long. V trimming: 8 bases; J trimming: 5 bases; junction bases outside the gene matches: 3. The V gene's germline CDR1 is SNHLY and CDR2 FYNNEI.

This rearrangement joins TRBV28 to TRBJ2-7, with no clear D. Germline V CDR1 and CDR2: MDHEN, SYDVKM. The CDR3 runs 12 residues. V dropped 7 bases and J dropped 3 bases, with 10 bases sitting between them. CDR3 loop: CASNSAVYEQYF. The CDR3 DNA reads as TGTGCCAGCAACTCCGCGGTCTACGAGCAGTACTTC.

The V call is TRBV11-3, the J call TRBJ2-7; D is tentatively TRBD1 or TRBD2 (5 bases each). CDR1 SGHNT and CDR2 YENEEA come from the germline V gene. The CDR3 extends over 15 amino acids. V shed 4 bases and J shed 2 bases, with 15 bases lying between them. The CDR3 spells CASSYTGPPPYEQYF. CDR3 nucleotides: TGTGCCAGCAGCTACACGGGACCGCCGCCCTACGAGCAGTACTTC.

This rearrangement joins TRBV28 to TRBJ1-5; 8 bases line up with TRBD1. Looked up from germline, CDR1 is MDHEN and CDR2 is SYDVKM. The V segment lost 6 bases and the J segment 5 bases; nucleotides outside the gene matches: 9. There are 15 residues in the CDR3. The CDR3 nucleotides read TGTGCCAGCAGAAGACAGGGGCCATCCTATCAGCCCCAGCATTTT. Residues: CASRRQGPSYQPQHF.

The chain joins TRBV7-8 to TRBJ2-3; 7 positions match TRBD1. CDR1 and CDR2 from the germline V gene are SGHVS and FQNEAQ. With V trimmed by 10 bases and J by 1 base, 14 bases remained unmatched. The length of the CDR3 is 16 residues. DNA of the CDR3: TGTGCCACTAGAGGGGGACACAGGGGAGGCACAGATACGCAGTATTTT. Encoded protein: CATRGGHRGGTDTQYF. The whole variable domain, remainder taken from reference TRBV7-8 and TRBJ2-3, is GAGVSQSPRYKVAKRGQDVALRCDPISGHVSLFWYQQALGQGPEFLTYFQNEAQLDKSGLPSDRFFAERPEGSVSTLKIQRTQQEDSAVYLCATRGGHRGGTDTQYFGPGTRLTVL.

The chain combines TRBV6-6 with TRBJ2-7; the D gene could be TRBD1 or TRBD2 (5 bases each). Germline V gene lookup returns CDR1 MNHNY and CDR2 SVGAGI (reference sequence). This CDR3 region has 12 residues. V gave up 6 bases and J gave up 11 bases, with 17 bases separating them. The CDR3 bases are TGTGCCAGCAGCCCCGAGGGGCAAAGGGAGTACTTC. Translated, it gives CASSPEGQREYF.

The CDR3 DNA reads as TGTGCCAGTAGGGCTTTGGACCGGAACACTGAAGCTTTCTTT. Amino acids: CASRALDRNTEAFF. The rearrangement uses TRBV19 and TRBJ1-1; D remains ambiguous. The CDR3 is 14 residues long. Trimming cost V 6 bases and J 1 base, with 12 bases left between them. The germline V gene has CDR1 LNHDA and CDR2 SQIVND (reference sequence).

V gene TRBV5-1 combines with J gene TRBJ2-2, with D possibly matching TRBD1 (6 bases). Trimming stripped 3 bases from V and 0 bases from J, with 12 bases between. Germline loops: CDR1 SGHRS, CDR2 YFSETQ. This CDR3 comprises 16 residues. CDR3 region: CASSSAGTSNTGELFF. In nucleotides, the CDR3 is TGCGCCAGCAGCTCCGCCGGGACATCGAACACCGGGGAGCTGTTTTTT.

The chain is built from TRBV6-5 and TRBJ2-7; 7 bases are shared with TRBD2. Losses at the gene ends were 0 bases for V and 4 bases for J; bases not matched to a gene: 3. The CDR3 has 14 residues. CDR1 and CDR2 from the germline V gene are MNHEY and SVGAGI. The chain's CDR3 is CASSYSQGGYEQYF. The CDR3 DNA sequence: TGTGCCAGCAGTTACTCCCAGGGAGGGTACGAGCAGTACTTC.

The rearrangement joins TRBV6-5 to TRBJ2-7; 9 positions match TRBD1. Germline-derived CDR1 and CDR2 are MNHEY and SVGAGI. CDR3 size: 14 residues. V shed 3 bases and J 2 bases; nucleotides not matched to a gene: 2. CDR3: CASSYWDRAYEQYF. Here the CDR3 DNA reads TGTGCCAGCAGTTATTGGGACAGGGCCTACGAGCAGTACTTC.

V gene TRBV25-1 combines with J gene TRBJ1-2, with D unresolved. This CDR3 contains 10 residues. V lost 8 bases and J 5 bases, leaving 6 bases between the germline ends. Germline values: CDR1 MGHDK, CDR2 SYGVNS. CDR3 in DNA: TGTGCCAGCTTTAAATATGGCTACACCTTC. Translating gives CASFKYGYTF.

The chain couples TRBV11-2 to TRBJ2-1, with D uncertain. This CDR3 is 13 amino acids long. The V gene lost 4 bases and the J gene lost 6 bases, with 10 bases spanning the gap. The germline gives CDR1 SGHAT, CDR2 FQNNGV. The CDR3 spells CASSSDSLNEQFF. The CDR3 DNA follows: TGTGCCAGCAGCTCAGACTCCCTCAATGAGCAGTTCTTC. Full variable domain (missing parts from reference TRBV11-2 and TRBJ2-1): EAGVAQSPRYKIIEKRQSVAFWCNPISGHATLYWYQQILGQGPKLLIQFQNNGVVDDSQLPKDRFSAERLKGVDSTLKIQPAKLEDSAVYLCASSSDSLNEQFFGPGTRLTVL.

This clone appeared a few times. The chain uses TRBV5-4 and TRBJ1-6; D is possibly TRBD1 (5 bases). The V gene's germline CDR1 is SGHNT and CDR2 YYREEE (reference sequence). Trimming shortened V by 1 base and J by 9 bases, and 8 bases separated the two germline ends. The CDR3 covers 13 residues. The CDR3 DNA is TGTGCCAGCAGCTTGATCGGGGGTTCACCCCTCCACTTT. It translates to CASSLIGGSPLHF.

The chain is built from TRBV28 and TRBJ2-7, with D perhaps matching TRBD1 (7 bases). CDR1 is MDHEN and CDR2 is SYDVKM in the germline V gene. This CDR3 region has 13 residues. V lost 5 bases and J lost 5, with 13 bases in between. CDR3: CASSGGTADEQYF. The CDR3 DNA sequence: TGTGCCAGCAGTGGAGGGACAGCTGACGAGCAGTACTTC.

The chain uses TRBV7-6 and TRBJ2-2; 8 bases map to TRBD2. J was trimmed by 2 bases and V by 1 base; bases with no gene match: 3. Germline V gene data show CDR1 as SGHVS and CDR2 as FNYEAQ. There are 16 residues in the CDR3. The CDR3 region is CASSLVIAGNTGELFF. The CDR3 bases are TGTGCCAGCAGCTTAGTGATAGCGGGAAACACCGGGGAGCTGTTTTTT. Drawing the rest from reference TRBV7-6 and TRBJ2-2, the complete variable domain is GAGVSQSPRYKVTKRGQDVALRCDPISGHVSLYWYRQALGQGPEFLTYFNYEAQQDKSGLPNDRFSAERPEGSISTLTIQRTEQRDSAMYRCASSLVIAGNTGELFFGEGSRLTVL.

V usage is TRBV5-1 and J usage is TRBJ2-1; the match to TRBD2 covers 10 bases. Losses at the gene ends were 0 bases for V and 9 bases for J; bases not matched to a gene: 9. Germline lookup yields CDR1 SGHRS and CDR2 YFSETQ. This CDR3 contains 16 residues. The CDR3 here is CASSLGELAGVSEQFF. The DNA for the CDR3 is TGCGCCAGCAGCTTGGGGGAGCTAGCGGGAGTAAGTGAGCAGTTCTTC.